This TCR beta chain was sequenced in a study of blood T cells in healthy people across ages. The V end lost 5 bases, the J end lost 4 bases, and 15 bases lay between the germline ends. From germline, CDR1 is DFQATT and CDR2 SNEGSKA (reference sequence). The CDR3 loop spans 13 amino acids. Overall study findings and caveats: No conclusive comparison of naive versus antigen-experienced cells was possible with unsorted PBMCs. The recorded TCR beta diversity per million T cells decreased in a roughly linear manner with age.

In the case of this clonotype: Antigen unknown.

Sample-barcoded 5' priming and a J-beta primer mix drove a second PCR of 7 to 11 cycles. TCRdb fed the 5' RACE reads into MiXCR, producing one record per CDR3 protein. The sample shows about 1.4 million distinct CDR3 sequences, roughly 64% of them seen only once. This receptor was obtained from a man aged 18 to 35 in good health. Sequenced input: blood. This chain uses TRBV20-1 with TRBJ2-7; TRBD1 might be the D (5 bases). CDR3 coding DNA: TGCAGTGCTGAAGGCAGGGTTCAATACGAGCAGTACTTC. Protein: CSAEGRVQYEQYF.